Listed below are T cell receptor beta chains from one sample, sequenced in a study of blood T cell repertoires in COVID-19. TCRdb's table, derived via immunoSEQ multiplex PCR, lists solely in-frame clones and lacks some. The table includes some 260,000 clones, over 75% detected once. The specimen was peripheral blood. The receptors stem from a woman aged 30 to 39 with acute or convalescent COVID-19. Both conserved end residues are part of each CDR3. A D gene is named only where the DNA matches it firmly. Some rows mark clone size as missing; the rest say once, few, many or name a class of expanded clone.

>-|TRBJ2-5|few|TRBV7-7
TGTGCCAGCAGCCTAGACCTACTAGAGACCCAGTACTTC
CASSLDLLETQYF
>TRBD1|TRBJ1-2|once|TRBV9
TGTGCCAGCAGCGTCGGGACAGGGGTCTATGGCTACACCTTC
CASSVGTGVYGYTF
>-|TRBJ2-3|-|TRBV7-2
TGTGCCAGCAGCGTACAGGCAGATACGCAGTATTTT
CASSVQADTQYF
>-|TRBJ2-2|-|TRBV2
TGTGCCAGCAGTAGACAGGTCCTAACTAACACCGGGGAGCTGTTTTTT
CASSRQVLTNTGELFF
>-|TRBJ2-3|-|TRBV12-3/TRBV12-4
TGTGCCAGCAGTTTCCGGGGTATAGATACGCAGTATTTT
CASSFRGIDTQYF
>TRBD2|TRBJ2-7|-|TRBV6-2/TRBV6-3
TGTGCCAGCAGTACTAGCGGGATTTACGAGCAGTACTTC
CASSTSGIYEQYF
>TRBD1|TRBJ2-5|-|TRBV30
TGTGCCTGGAGTGGGGGACAGGGATTCAGAGAGACCCAGTACTTC
CAWSGGQGFRETQYF
>TRBD2|TRBJ2-1|-|TRBV19
TGTGCCAGTAGTATGGGCGGGAGCTCCTACAATGAGCAGTTCTTC
CASSMGGSSYNEQFF
>-|TRBJ2-7|-|TRBV15
TGTGCCACCAGCCGGACAGCGTATTCCTACGAGCAGTACTTC
CATSRTAYSYEQYF
>TRBD1|TRBJ2-5|few|TRBV2
TGTGCCAGCAGAGACAACAGGGGGATACAAGAGACCCAGTACTTC
CASRDNRGIQETQYF
>-|TRBJ1-1|-|TRBV4-3
TGCGCCAGCAGCCATTTCCCAATGAACACTGAAGCTTTCTTT
CASSHFPMNTEAFF
>TRBD2|TRBJ2-1|-|TRBV6-1
TGTGCCAGCAGTGAATGGGGGACTAGTGACAATGAGCAGTTCTTC
CASSEWGTSDNEQFF
>TRBD1|TRBJ1-3|-|TRBV7-8
TGTGCCAGCAGCTTAGAGGGGGCGTGGGGAAACACCATATATTTT
CASSLEGAWGNTIYF
>-|TRBJ2-2|once|TRBV5-4
TGTGCCAGCAGTTCCGGGACAACGAACACCGGGGAGCTGTTTTTT
CASSSGTTNTGELFF
>TRBD2|TRBJ2-7|once|TRBV9
TGTGCCAGCAGCGTAGGTGGGACTAGCGTCGACGAGCAGTACTTC
CASSVGGTSVDEQYF
>TRBD1|TRBJ2-7|-|TRBV10-2
TGCGCCAGTGCCCAGGGGGCCTCCTACGAGCAGTACTTC
CASAQGASYEQYF
>-|TRBJ2-5|-|TRBV20-1
TGCAGTGCTAGAGATCACACGACCCAGTACTTC
CSARDHTTQYF
>TRBD2|TRBJ2-1|few|TRBV7-3
TGTGCCAGCAGCCCAGGGACTAGCGGGAGTGTCTACAATGAGCAGTTCTTC
CASSPGTSGSVYNEQFF
>TRBD1|TRBJ2-7|once|TRBV27
TGTGCCAGCAGTGGACAGGGGTCTTACGAGCAGTACTTC
CASSGQGSYEQYF
>TRBD1|TRBJ2-7|-|TRBV6-2/TRBV6-3
TGTGCCAGCAGTAGCCCGGGACAGGGGGCCTACGAGCAGTACTTC
CASSSPGQGAYEQYF
>TRBD1|TRBJ1-1|once|TRBV5-4
TGTGCCAGCAGCTTCCCGGGACAGGGTTCGGCTTTCTTT
CASSFPGQGSAFF
>-|TRBJ2-2|once|TRBV19
TGTGCCAGTAGTCTACCCGCGAGCACCGGGGAGCTGTTTTTT
CASSLPASTGELFF
>TRBD2|TRBJ2-7|-|TRBV27
TGTGCCAGCAGTCCATCCGGGACTAGCGGGAGATACGAGCAGTACTTC
CASSPSGTSGRYEQYF
>-|TRBJ2-1|-|TRBV12-3/TRBV12-4
TGTGCCAGCAGTTTATTTCGGCGGGATGAGCAGTTCTTC
CASSLFRRDEQFF
>-|TRBJ2-1|-|TRBV5-4
TGTGCCAGCAGCTTGGCCACGGGATCCTACAATGAGCAGTTCTTC
CASSLATGSYNEQFF
>-|TRBJ1-1|-|TRBV23-1
TGCGCCAGCAGTCAATCATGGGGGGGATTTAAAAACACTGAAGCTTTCTTT
CASSQSWGGFKNTEAFF
>-|TRBJ2-7|once|TRBV6-1
TGTGCCAGCAGTGAAGGTTACAGGGTTAGCGAGCAGTACTTC
CASSEGYRVSEQYF
>-|TRBJ1-1|-|TRBV29-1
TGCAGCGTTTTAACAGGGTCTACTGAAGCTTTCTTT
CSVLTGSTEAFF
>TRBD2|TRBJ2-7|-|TRBV2
TGTGCCAGCATCCCAAAACTAGCGGGAGCCCCCGAGCAGTACTTC
CASIPKLAGAPEQYF
>TRBD1|TRBJ1-5|-|TRBV30
TGTGCCTGGAGTTCGGACAGGGGGTATCAGCCCCAGCATTTT
CAWSSDRGYQPQHF
>-|TRBJ1-5|-|TRBV30
TGTGCCTGGAGTCCGCCGGACACTAGCAATCAGCCCCAGCATTTT
CAWSPPDTSNQPQHF
>TRBD1|TRBJ2-3|-|TRBV24-1
TGTGCCACCAGTGTTCCCCAACCGGGACAGGGATTGGTAGATACGCAGTATTTT
CATSVPQPGQGLVDTQYF
>TRBD2|TRBJ2-1|-|TRBV11-3
TGTGCCAGCAGCCGTAGCGGGGATTTAGATGAGCAGTTCTTC
CASSRSGDLDEQFF
>TRBD1|TRBJ1-6|-|TRBV30
TGTGCCTGGAGTGTACTTCCAGGGGGAAATTCACCCCTCCACTTT
CAWSVLPGGNSPLHF
>-|TRBJ1-5|-|TRBV24-1
TGTGCCACCAGTGTAGGGGGTTACAATCAGCCCCAGCATTTT
CATSVGGYNQPQHF
>-|TRBJ2-2|-|TRBV6-2/TRBV6-3
TGTGCCAGCAGTTACCACCTACTCACCGGGGAGCTGTTTTTT
CASSYHLLTGELFF
>-|TRBJ2-1|-|TRBV9
TGTGCCAGCAGCGTAGATCTGGTAGCGGACAATGAGCAGTTCTTC
CASSVDLVADNEQFF
>TRBD2|TRBJ2-2|few|TRBV5-4
TGTGCCAGCAGCTTAGCGGGAGCCGGAACCGGGGAGCTGTTTTTT
CASSLAGAGTGELFF
>-|TRBJ1-4|-|TRBV25-1
TGTGCCAGCAGTGATCGGGCTAATGAAAAACTGTTTTTT
CASSDRANEKLFF
>TRBD1|TRBJ1-5|-|TRBV29-1
TGCAGCGTTCGGGGCGCAGGGGGCGGTCAGCCCCAGCATTTT
CSVRGAGGGQPQHF
>TRBD2|TRBJ2-4|-|TRBV30
TGTGCCTGGAGTGTAAATAGATGGACTAGCGGAATACAAGCCAAAAACATTCAGTACTTC
CAWSVNRWTSGIQAKNIQYF
>TRBD2|TRBJ2-2|-|TRBV7-6
TGTGCCAGCAGCTACCCAGCGGGAGGGGCCCCCGGCGGGGAGCTGTTTTTT
CASSYPAGGAPGGELFF
>TRBD1|TRBJ1-5|-|TRBV7-8
TGTGCCAGCGGACCGACAGGGAAAAGCAATCAGCCCCAGCATTTT
CASGPTGKSNQPQHF
>-|TRBJ2-2|-|TRBV5-4
TGTGCCAGCAGCTCCCAATTAGCGGCAAACACCGGGGAGCTGTTTTTT
CASSSQLAANTGELFF
>-|TRBJ2-5|-|TRBV4-1
TGCGCCAGCAGACCCGGCGGAGGGGGCGCCCAAGAGACCCAGTACTTC
CASRPGGGGAQETQYF
>-|TRBJ1-2|-|TRBV24-1
TGTGCCACCAGTGACAGCTATGGCTACACCTTC
CATSDSYGYTF
>-|TRBJ2-3|-|TRBV9
TGTGCCAGCAGCGGGTACGGGAGAGTAACAGATACGCAGTATTTT
CASSGYGRVTDTQYF
>-|TRBJ1-2|-|TRBV18
TGTGCCAGCTCACCACCGGCAGTGGGACACGGCTACACCTTC
CASSPPAVGHGYTF
>TRBD2|TRBJ2-1|-|TRBV7-2
TGTGCCAGCAGCTTATCGACTAGCGGCCACAATGAGCAGTTCTTC
CASSLSTSGHNEQFF